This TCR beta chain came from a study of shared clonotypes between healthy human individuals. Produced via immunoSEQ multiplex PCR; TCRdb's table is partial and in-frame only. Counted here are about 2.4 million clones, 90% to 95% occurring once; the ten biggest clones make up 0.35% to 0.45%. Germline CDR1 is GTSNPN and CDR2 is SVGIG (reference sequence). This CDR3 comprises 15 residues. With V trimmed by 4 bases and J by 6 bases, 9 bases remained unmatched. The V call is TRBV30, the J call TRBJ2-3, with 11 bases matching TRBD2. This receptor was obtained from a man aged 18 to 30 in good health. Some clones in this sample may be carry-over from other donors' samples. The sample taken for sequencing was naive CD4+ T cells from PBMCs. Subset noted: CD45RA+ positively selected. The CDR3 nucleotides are TGTGCCTGGATTGCGACTAGCGGGACTAGGGATACGCAGTATTTT. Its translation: CAWIATSGTRDTQYF.